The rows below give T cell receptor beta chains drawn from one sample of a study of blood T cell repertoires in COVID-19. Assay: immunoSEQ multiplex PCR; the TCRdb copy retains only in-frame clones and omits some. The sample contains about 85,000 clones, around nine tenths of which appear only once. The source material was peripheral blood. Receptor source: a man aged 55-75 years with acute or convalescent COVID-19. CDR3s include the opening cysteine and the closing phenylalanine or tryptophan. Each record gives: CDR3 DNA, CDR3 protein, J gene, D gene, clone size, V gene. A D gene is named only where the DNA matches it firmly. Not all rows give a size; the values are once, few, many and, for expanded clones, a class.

TGCGCCAGCAGCTTGCCGGACCCAGGGAACTATGGCTACACCTTC | CASSLPDPGNYGYTF | TRBJ1-2 | NA | few | TRBV5-1
TGTGCCACCAGTGATTCCCGGGACAGGGTTCATGGCTACACCTTC | CATSDSRDRVHGYTF | TRBJ1-2 | TRBD1 | NA | TRBV24-1
TGTGCCACCAGTGAAGGGGGACTAGCGGGACCCTACAATGAGCAGTTCTTC | CATSEGGLAGPYNEQFF | TRBJ2-1 | TRBD2 | NA | TRBV24-1
TGTGCCAGCAGTGAGTGGACTAGCGGGGGGGCGAGGCCTTCAGAGCAGTTCTTC | CASSEWTSGGARPSEQFF | TRBJ2-1 | TRBD2 | NA | TRBV6-1
TGTGCCACCCAGCTTGGTGGAGTTCGGAACTATGGCTACACCTTC | CATQLGGVRNYGYTF | TRBJ1-2 | NA | NA | TRBV5-4
TGTGCCAGCTCACAAACATGGGACAGGGGGAACACTGAAGCTTTCTTT | CASSQTWDRGNTEAFF | TRBJ1-1 | TRBD1 | NA | TRBV18
TGCGCCAGCAGAAACCCAGGAAACTATGGCTACACCTTC | CASRNPGNYGYTF | TRBJ1-2 | NA | NA | TRBV5-1
TGTGCCAGCAGTTCCATAGGACAGGGTACAGGCTACACCTTC | CASSSIGQGTGYTF | TRBJ1-2 | TRBD1 | NA | TRBV6-5
TGTGCCAGTAGTGTCACAGGGGGCAGCGCTGAAGCTTTCTTT | CASSVTGGSAEAFF | TRBJ1-1 | TRBD1 | NA | TRBV19
TGCGCCAGCAGCCAAGATCAACAGGCTAACTATGGCTACACCTTC | CASSQDQQANYGYTF | TRBJ1-2 | NA | NA | TRBV4-3
TGTGCCTGGAGTCCGCGAGTCCGGGACAGGTCATTCTACGAGCAGTACTTC | CAWSPRVRDRSFYEQYF | TRBJ2-7 | TRBD1 | NA | TRBV30
TGTGCCAGCAGTTCTATTCGGGCGGGGGCGCGTGCCAATTCACCCCTCCACTTT | CASSSIRAGARANSPLHF | TRBJ1-6 | NA | NA | TRBV27
TGCGCCAGCAGCTCGGGGCAGGGGGGCACTGAAGCTTTCTTT | CASSSGQGGTEAFF | TRBJ1-1 | TRBD1 | NA | TRBV5-1
TGTGCCAGTAGCACCATCGGGACAGGGATTAGCAATCAGCCCCAGCATTTT | CASSTIGTGISNQPQHF | TRBJ1-5 | TRBD1 | NA | TRBV19
TGTGCCAGCAGCCAATACTCGTCCAGCGGGGAACAAGAGACCCAGTACTTC | CASSQYSSSGEQETQYF | TRBJ2-5 | TRBD2 | few | TRBV3-1/TRBV3-2
TGTGCCAGTAGCGGTACGGGCAATCAGCCCCAGCATTTT | CASSGTGNQPQHF | TRBJ1-5 | NA | NA | TRBV19
TGCGCCAGCAGTCTGCAATCTCCCTACTACAATGAGCAGTTCTTC | CASSLQSPYYNEQFF | TRBJ2-1 | NA | NA | TRBV10-2
TGTGCCAGCACCAGAACAGGGCTTGCTGAAGCTTTCTTT | CASTRTGLAEAFF | TRBJ1-1 | NA | NA | TRBV6-5
TGCGCCACCGGGGAGAACAGGGGTTATTTCTTC | CATGENRGYFF | TRBJ2-1 | TRBD1 | NA | TRBV10-2
TGTGCCAGCAGGGAAACTCAGGGGGATCAAGAGACCCAGTACTTC | CASRETQGDQETQYF | TRBJ2-5 | TRBD1 | NA | TRBV2
TGTGCTAGCAGCTTCCCTCTAAGGGAGACCCTCTACGAGCAGTACTTC | CASSFPLRETLYEQYF | TRBJ2-7 | NA | few | TRBV7-7
TGCGCCAGCAGGCCCGGGGGGGCCTGGGATACGCAGTATTTT | CASRPGGAWDTQYF | TRBJ2-3 | TRBD2 | NA | TRBV10-1
TGCGCCAGCAGCCTAGAAGTTGGACAGGCCTTTTCGCCACCTGAAGCTTTCTTT | CASSLEVGQAFSPPEAFF | TRBJ1-1 | TRBD1 | NA | TRBV4-3
TGTGCCAGCAGCTTGTCGCAGGGTGAAGCTTTCTTT | CASSLSQGEAFF | TRBJ1-1 | NA | few | TRBV5-6
TGCGCCAGCAGCCAAGGGAGACAGGGTGGTGAAAAACTGTTTTTT | CASSQGRQGGEKLFF | TRBJ1-4 | TRBD1 | NA | TRBV4-1
TGTGCCAGCAGCCAAGGACAGCCCAAGAACGCAGAAAAACTGTTTTTT | CASSQGQPKNAEKLFF | TRBJ1-4 | NA | NA | TRBV14
TGTGCCAGTAATCCTGGGAATAGACAGGGGACGGGTCAGCCCCAGCATTTT | CASNPGNRQGTGQPQHF | TRBJ1-5 | TRBD1 | NA | TRBV19
TGTGCCAGCAAGGCGGGGGACATCACCGGGGAGCTGTTTTTT | CASKAGDITGELFF | TRBJ2-2 | NA | NA | TRBV9
TGTGCCAGTAGTATGGGGACAGGAGATAATCAGCCCCAGCATTTT | CASSMGTGDNQPQHF | TRBJ1-5 | TRBD1 | NA | TRBV19
TGTGCCAGCAGTTACTCGAGCGGTTACTCCTACAATGAGCAGTTCTTC | CASSYSSGYSYNEQFF | TRBJ2-1 | NA | NA | TRBV6-2/TRBV6-3
TGTGCCAGCAGCCAGACTAGCGGCCCTAATACGCAGTATTTT | CASSQTSGPNTQYF | TRBJ2-3 | TRBD2 | NA | TRBV6-5
TGTGCCAGCAGCCAAGATAAAATCGCAGGGCGAGATACGCAGTATTTT | CASSQDKIAGRDTQYF | TRBJ2-3 | NA | NA | TRBV14
TGTGCCATCAGTGAGGCCCAGACAGGGTCGTTTTATGGCTACACCTTC | CAISEAQTGSFYGYTF | TRBJ1-2 | TRBD1 | once | TRBV10-3
TGTGCCAGCAGCCCGACGGCAGGGAGGTACACTGAAGCTTTCTTT | CASSPTAGRYTEAFF | TRBJ1-1 | NA | NA | TRBV11-2
TGTGCCAGTAGTATTGGCCAGGGGAACACCGGGGAGCTGTTTTTT | CASSIGQGNTGELFF | TRBJ2-2 | NA | once | TRBV19
TGTGCCAGCAGTTTATCGATTCCGGGGTACGAGCAGTACTTC | CASSLSIPGYEQYF | TRBJ2-7 | NA | NA | TRBV27
TGTGCCAGCTCACCAACGCCGGGCTCCTACGAGCAGTACTTC | CASSPTPGSYEQYF | TRBJ2-7 | NA | NA | TRBV18
TGTGCCAGCAGTGAGGGACTCAGCTCCTACAATGAGCAGTTCTTC | CASSEGLSSYNEQFF | TRBJ2-1 | NA | NA | TRBV27
TGTGCCAGCAGCTCAACAGGGGGCGGCTTGTACGAGCAGTACTTC | CASSSTGGGLYEQYF | TRBJ2-7 | TRBD1 | NA | TRBV13
TGTGCCAGCAGTAAAGTTTCACAGTCTCCGGGAAACACCATATATTTT | CASSKVSQSPGNTIYF | TRBJ1-3 | NA | NA | TRBV2
TGTGCCAGCAGCTTACTAGTCCCGGGGGGGAGCAATCAGCCCCAGCATTTT | CASSLLVPGGSNQPQHF | TRBJ1-5 | NA | few | TRBV7-8